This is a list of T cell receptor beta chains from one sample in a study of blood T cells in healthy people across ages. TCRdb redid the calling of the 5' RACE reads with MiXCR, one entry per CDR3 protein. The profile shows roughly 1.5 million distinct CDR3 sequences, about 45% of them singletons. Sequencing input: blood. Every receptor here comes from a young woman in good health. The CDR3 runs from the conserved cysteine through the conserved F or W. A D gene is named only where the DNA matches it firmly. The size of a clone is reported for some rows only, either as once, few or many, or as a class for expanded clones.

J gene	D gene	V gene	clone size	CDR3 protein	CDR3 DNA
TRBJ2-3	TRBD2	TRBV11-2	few	CASSEGLAGRTDTQYF	TGTGCCAGCAGCGAGGGGCTAGCGGGACGCACAGATACGCAGTATTTT
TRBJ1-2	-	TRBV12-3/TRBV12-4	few	CASPNPGQIVNYGYTF	TGTGCCAGCCCCAATCCGGGTCAAATAGTGAACTATGGCTACACCTTC
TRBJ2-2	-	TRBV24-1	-	CATSDTRNTGELFF	TGTGCCACCAGTGATACAAGGAACACCGGGGAGCTGTTTTTT
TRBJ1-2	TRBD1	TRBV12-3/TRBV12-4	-	CASNDRGANYGYTF	TGTGCCAGCAACGACAGGGGGGCTAACTATGGCTACACCTTC
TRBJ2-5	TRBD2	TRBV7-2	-	CASSVALAGGQETQYF	TGTGCCAGCAGCGTAGCCCTAGCGGGAGGGCAAGAGACCCAGTACTTC
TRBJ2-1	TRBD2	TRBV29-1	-	CSVEVLAGGKETQFF	TGCAGCGTTGAAGTACTAGCGGGAGGAAAAGAGACCCAGTTCTTC
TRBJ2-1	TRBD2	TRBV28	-	CASSFGLAGGDSEQFF	TGTGCCAGCAGTTTCGGACTAGCGGGAGGGGATAGTGAGCAGTTCTTC
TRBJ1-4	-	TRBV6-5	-	CASSLSYPNEKLFF	TGTGCCAGCAGTCTCAGTTACCCTAATGAAAAACTGTTTTTT
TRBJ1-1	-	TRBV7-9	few	CASSKDPEAFF	TGTGCCAGCAGTAAAGACCCTGAAGCTTTCTTT
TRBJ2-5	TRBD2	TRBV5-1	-	CASSLVPSGGQETQYF	TGCGCCAGCAGCTTGGTTCCTAGCGGGGGACAAGAGACCCAGTACTTC
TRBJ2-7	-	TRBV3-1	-	CASSQLGAGAYEQYF	TGTGCCAGCAGCCAACTGGGGGCAGGGGCCTACGAGCAGTACTTC
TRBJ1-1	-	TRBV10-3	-	CAISEWGAQNTEAFF	TGTGCCATCAGTGAATGGGGGGCTCAGAACACTGAAGCTTTCTTT
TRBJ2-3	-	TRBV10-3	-	CAISESSVRADTQYF	TGTGCCATCAGTGAGTCCTCAGTGAGGGCAGATACGCAGTATTTT
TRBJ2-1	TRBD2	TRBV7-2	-	CASSLGGGGSYNEQFF	TGTGCCAGCAGCTTAGGCGGGGGGGGCTCCTACAATGAGCAGTTCTTC
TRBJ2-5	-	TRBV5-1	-	CASSALRGDGETQYF	TGCGCCAGCAGCGCACTTCGAGGTGACGGGGAGACCCAGTACTTC
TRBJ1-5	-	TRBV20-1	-	CSARDGQPLYQPQHF	TGCAGTGCTAGAGATGGTCAGCCACTCTATCAGCCCCAGCATTTT
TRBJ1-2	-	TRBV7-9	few	CASSSVGEPVYGYTF	TGTGCCAGCAGCTCCGTAGGGGAACCTGTCTATGGCTACACCTTC
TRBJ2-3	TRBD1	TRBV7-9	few	CASRGQGPIDTQYF	TGTGCCAGCAGGGGACAGGGGCCTATAGATACGCAGTATTTT
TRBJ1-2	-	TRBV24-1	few	CATSDLRTEGYTF	TGTGCCACCAGTGATTTGCGGACTGAGGGCTACACCTTC
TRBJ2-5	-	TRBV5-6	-	CASSVRDLVRTQYF	TGTGCCAGCAGCGTACGGGACCTAGTAAGGACCCAGTACTTC
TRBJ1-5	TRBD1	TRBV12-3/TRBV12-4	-	CASSLQGQVGQPQHF	TGTGCCAGCAGTTTACAGGGACAGGTTGGACAGCCCCAGCATTTT
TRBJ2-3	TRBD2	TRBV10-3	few	CAISRGLAGVTDTQYF	TGTGCCATCAGTAGGGGACTAGCGGGAGTCACAGATACGCAGTATTTT
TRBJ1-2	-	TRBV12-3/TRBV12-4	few	CASKTSWDPNYGYTF	TGTGCCAGCAAGACAAGCTGGGATCCTAACTATGGCTACACCTTC
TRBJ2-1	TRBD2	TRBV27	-	CASSRTSGRTYSYNEQFF	TGTGCCAGCAGCCGGACTAGCGGGAGGACCTACTCCTACAATGAGCAGTTCTTC
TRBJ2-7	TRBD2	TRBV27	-	CASSLSRAGADSSYNEQYF	TGTGCCAGCAGTTTAAGTCGAGCGGGGGCCGATAGCTCCTACAATGAGCAGTACTTC
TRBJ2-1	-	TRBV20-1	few	CSARDSDNEQFF	TGCAGTGCGAGGGACTCAGACAATGAGCAGTTCTTC
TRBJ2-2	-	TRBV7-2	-	CASSLEAWGTGELFF	TGTGCCAGCAGCTTAGAGGCTTGGGGCACCGGGGAGCTGTTTTTT
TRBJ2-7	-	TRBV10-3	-	CAISEEGRPYEQYF	TGTGCCATCAGTGAAGAGGGACGGCCCTACGAGCAGTACTTC
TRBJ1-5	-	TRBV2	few	CASSVPGQPQHF	TGTGCCAGCAGTGTTCCAGGTCAGCCCCAGCATTTT
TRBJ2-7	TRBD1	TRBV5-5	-	CASSNTGTGGYEQYF	TGTGCCAGCAGCAATACCGGGACAGGGGGTTACGAGCAGTACTTC
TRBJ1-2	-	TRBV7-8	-	CASSLGREPYGYTF	TGTGCCAGCAGCCTAGGACGGGAACCTTATGGCTACACCTTC
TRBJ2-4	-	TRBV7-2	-	CASSAPYRDEQYF	TGTGCCAGCAGCGCACCCTACAGGGATGAGCAGTACTTC
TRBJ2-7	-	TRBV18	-	CASSPGSGLGEQYF	TGTGCCAGCTCACCAGGATCCGGATTAGGGGAGCAGTACTTC
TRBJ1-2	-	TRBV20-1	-	CSGPTPNYGYTF	TGCAGTGGACCCACGCCCAACTATGGCTACACCTTC
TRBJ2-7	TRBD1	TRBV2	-	CASSEQGSTYNEQYF	TGTGCCAGCAGCGAACAGGGGAGTACCTACAATGAGCAGTACTTC
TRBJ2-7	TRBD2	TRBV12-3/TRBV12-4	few	CASSLLAEIYNEQYF	TGTGCCAGCAGCCTACTAGCGGAAATCTACAATGAGCAGTACTTC
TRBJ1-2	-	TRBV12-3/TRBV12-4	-	CASRFRGRNGGYTF	TGTGCCAGCAGGTTTAGGGGACGTAATGGGGGCTACACCTTC
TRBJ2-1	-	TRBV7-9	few	CASSAFAGSSYNEQFF	TGTGCCAGCAGTGCTTTTGCGGGGTCCTCCTACAATGAGCAGTTCTTC
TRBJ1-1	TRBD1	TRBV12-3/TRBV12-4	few	CASRHGQGVDTEAFF	TGTGCCAGCAGACACGGACAGGGGGTCGACACTGAAGCTTTCTTT
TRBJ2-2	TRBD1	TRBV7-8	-	CASSLRTGQGTGELFF	TGTGCCAGCAGCCTTCGGACAGGGCAGGGCACCGGGGAGCTGTTTTTT
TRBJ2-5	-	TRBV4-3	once	CASSQRPGINEQYF	TGCGCCAGCAGCCAACGCCCGGGAATCAATGAGCAGTACTTC
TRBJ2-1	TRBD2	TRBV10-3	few	CAISEPGLANNEQFF	TGTGCCATCAGTGAACCGGGACTAGCGAACAATGAGCAGTTCTTC
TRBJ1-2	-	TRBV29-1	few	CSVEEQPGGYTF	TGCAGCGTTGAAGAACAGCCTGGGGGCTACACCTTC
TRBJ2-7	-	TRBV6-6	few	CASNRVQGEQYF	TGTGCCAGTAACAGGGTTCAAGGCGAGCAGTACTTC
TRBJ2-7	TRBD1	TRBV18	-	CASSLAYRGSYNEQYF	TGTGCCAGCTCCCTCGCCTACAGGGGGTCCTACAATGAGCAGTACTTC
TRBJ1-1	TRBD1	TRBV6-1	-	CASSERQGTSEAFF	TGTGCCAGCAGTGAGAGACAGGGAACCTCTGAAGCTTTCTTT
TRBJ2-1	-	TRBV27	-	CASSLGPAVANEQFF	TGTGCCAGCAGTTTGGGGCCAGCGGTGGCAAATGAGCAGTTCTTC
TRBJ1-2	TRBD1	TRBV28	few	CASSQRTGNPGYTF	TGTGCCAGCAGCCAGAGGACAGGGAATCCTGGCTACACCTTC
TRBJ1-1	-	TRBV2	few	CASSGTANMNTEAFF	TGTGCCAGCAGTGGGACAGCAAATATGAACACTGAAGCTTTCTTT
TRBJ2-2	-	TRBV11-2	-	CASSLLEIPGELFF	TGTGCCAGCAGCTTACTAGAGATTCCCGGGGAGCTGTTTTTT
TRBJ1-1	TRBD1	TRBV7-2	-	CASSNRQGGSTEAFF	TGTGCCAGCAGCAACAGACAGGGAGGGAGCACTGAAGCTTTCTTT
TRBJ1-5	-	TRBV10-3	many	CAISQGEGGGNQPQHF	TGTGCCATCAGCCAGGGAGAAGGTGGTGGCAATCAGCCCCAGCATTTT
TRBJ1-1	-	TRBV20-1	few	CSAVQGLNTEAFF	TGCAGTGCCGTACAGGGTTTGAACACTGAAGCTTTCTTT
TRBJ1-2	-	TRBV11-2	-	CASSFGQALNYGYTF	TGTGCCAGCAGCTTCGGCCAGGCACTTAACTATGGCTACACCTTC
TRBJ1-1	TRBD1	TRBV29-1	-	CSVATGGVMNTEAFF	TGCAGCGTTGCCACAGGGGGCGTGATGAACACTGAAGCTTTCTTT
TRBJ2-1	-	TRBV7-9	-	CASSPSLSSYNEQFF	TGTGCCAGCAGCCCCTCTCTTTCGTCGTACAATGAGCAGTTCTTC
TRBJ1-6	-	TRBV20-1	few	CSASELGASWNSPLHF	TGCAGTGCTAGCGAGTTGGGCGCCTCCTGGAATTCACCCCTCCACTTT
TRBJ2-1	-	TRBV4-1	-	CASSQDGGLFF	TGCGCCAGCAGCCAAGACGGAGGGCTGTTCTTC
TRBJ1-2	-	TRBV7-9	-	CASSLVGRPNYGYTF	TGTGCCAGCAGCTTAGTAGGGCGGCCTAACTATGGCTACACCTTC